This entry is about one T cell receptor beta chain. Its antigen remains unidentified. J gave up 6 bases and V 5 bases, and 15 bases lay outside the gene matches. The CDR3 is made up of 16 amino acids. Germline-derived CDR1 and CDR2 are SGHTA and FQGNSA. The method was immunoSEQ multiplex PCR; TCRdb's version includes in-frame clones alone and lacks a portion of them. The sample yields about 140,000 clones, about 90% seen once. This entry is derived from a study of T cell responses to AZD1222 COVID-19 vaccine. Study-level points and caveats: The study found vaccine-associated CD4 TCRs spanning spike, dominant at 160-218 and 743-854.

This clonotype was sampled from an adult who received the AZD1222 COVID-19 vaccine. The chain recombines TRBV7-2 with TRBJ2-7; 8 positions match TRBD2. Sequencing used peripheral blood, obtained 28 days after the second AZD1222 dose. CDR3 region: CASSPGGVGRSSEQYF. CDR3 sequence (DNA): TGTGCCAGCAGCCCGGGGGGGGTCGGAAGGAGTAGCGAGCAGTACTTC.